This T cell receptor beta chain appears in the sequencing data of a study of graft-versus-host responses after intestinal transplantation. This clone was counted once. Its matching antigen is unknown. Clones were read by immunoSEQ multiplex PCR, and TCRdb kept only the in-frame ones, dropping some. The sample has tens of thousands of clones, 70% to 85% seen once. V lost 2 bases to trimming and J lost 4 bases, with 11 bases between them. Germline loops: CDR1 MNHEY, CDR2 SVGAGI. The CDR3 is 14 residues long. The origin of this receptor is a human donor who was the organ donor for an intestinal transplant. The chain recombines TRBV6-5 with TRBJ1-1; D not resolved. The specimen comprised unstimulated CD4+ T cells sorted from spleen or lymph node cells, sampled before transplant. The CDR3 region has the DNA TGTGCCAGCAGTTACGTGGGCGTGGGCACTGAAGCTTTCTTT. Amino acid sequence: CASSYVGVGTEAFF.